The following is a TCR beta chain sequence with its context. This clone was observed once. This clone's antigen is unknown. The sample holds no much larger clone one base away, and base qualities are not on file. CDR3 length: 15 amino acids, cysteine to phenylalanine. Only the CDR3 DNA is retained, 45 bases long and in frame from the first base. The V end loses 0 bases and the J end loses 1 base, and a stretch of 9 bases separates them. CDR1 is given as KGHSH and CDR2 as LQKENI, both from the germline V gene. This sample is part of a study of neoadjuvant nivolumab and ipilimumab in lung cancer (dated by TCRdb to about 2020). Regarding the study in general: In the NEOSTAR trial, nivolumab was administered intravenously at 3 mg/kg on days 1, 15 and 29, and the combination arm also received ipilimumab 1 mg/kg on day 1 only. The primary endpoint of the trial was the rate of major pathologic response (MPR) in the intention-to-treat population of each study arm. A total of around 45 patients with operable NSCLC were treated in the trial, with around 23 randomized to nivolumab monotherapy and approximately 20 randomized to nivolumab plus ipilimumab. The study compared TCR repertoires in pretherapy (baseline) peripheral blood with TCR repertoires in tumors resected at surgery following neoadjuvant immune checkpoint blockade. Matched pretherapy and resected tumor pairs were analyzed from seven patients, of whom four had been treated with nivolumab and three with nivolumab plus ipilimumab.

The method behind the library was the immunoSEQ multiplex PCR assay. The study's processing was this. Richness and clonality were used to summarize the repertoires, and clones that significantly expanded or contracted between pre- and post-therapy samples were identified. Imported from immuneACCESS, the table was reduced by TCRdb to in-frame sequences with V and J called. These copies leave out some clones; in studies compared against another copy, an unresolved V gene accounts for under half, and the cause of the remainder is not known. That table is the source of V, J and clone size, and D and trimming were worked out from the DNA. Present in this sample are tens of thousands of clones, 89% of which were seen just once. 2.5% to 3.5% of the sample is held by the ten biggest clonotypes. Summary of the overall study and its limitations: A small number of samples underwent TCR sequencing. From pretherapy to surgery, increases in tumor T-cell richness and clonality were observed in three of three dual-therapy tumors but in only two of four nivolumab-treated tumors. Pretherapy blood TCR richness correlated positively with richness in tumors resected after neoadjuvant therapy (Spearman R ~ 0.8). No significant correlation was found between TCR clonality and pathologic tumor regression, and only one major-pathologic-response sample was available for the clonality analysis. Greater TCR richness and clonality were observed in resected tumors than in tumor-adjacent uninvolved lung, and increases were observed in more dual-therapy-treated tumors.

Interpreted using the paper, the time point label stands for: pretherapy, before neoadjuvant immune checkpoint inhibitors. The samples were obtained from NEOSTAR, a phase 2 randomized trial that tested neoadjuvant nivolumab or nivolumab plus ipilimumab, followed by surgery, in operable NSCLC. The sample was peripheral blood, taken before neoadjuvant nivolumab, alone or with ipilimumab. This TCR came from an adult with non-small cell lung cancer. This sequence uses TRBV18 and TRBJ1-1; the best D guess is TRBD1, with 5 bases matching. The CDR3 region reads CASSPPGGQNTEAFF. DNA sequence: TGTGCCAGCTCACCACCGGGGGGTCAGAACACTGAAGCTTTCTTT.